This T cell receptor beta chain was sequenced for a study of long-term antiretroviral therapy in people with HIV. Study conclusions and caveats: ART preceded a rise in diversity that nonetheless stayed lower than in transplant donor controls. Those clones which expanded before ART made up the dominant part of the repertoire at all time points.

At survey level, the immunoSEQ assay was run in its v3.0 version. Here immunoSEQ multiplex PCR was the method, and the copy in TCRdb shows in-frame clones only, minus some. The sample has about 19,000 clones, roughly 80% seen once; the top ten hold roughly 8%. Turning to this clone: What it recognizes is unknown.

Samples held about 0.9-11 million cryopreserved PBMC, and DNA extraction followed. There are 13 residues in the CDR3. From germline, CDR1 is WSHSY and CDR2 SAAADI. The V gene end was trimmed by 6 bases and the J gene end by 3 bases; junction bases not matched to a gene: 1. The sequenced sample was unsorted PBMCs, obtained 0.9 years after starting antiretroviral therapy. This receptor was obtained from a man younger than 30 with HIV. This chain connects TRBV10-2 to TRBJ1-4; TRBD1 matches 7 bases. The DNA for the CDR3 is TGCGCCAGCAGCGACAGGGCTAATGAAAAACTGTTTTTT. This translates into CASSDRANEKLFF.